The clone carrying this TCR beta chain was seen more than once but under ten times. The data were obtained in a study of T-cell reconstitution after alpha-beta-depleted transplantation in children. For TCRbeta, the library was prepared with unique molecular identifiers. TCRdb analysed the PCR reads with MiXCR anew, one entry per CDR3 protein. The sample yields 600,000 to 700,000 distinct CDR3 sequences, around a sixth seen once. The CDR3 runs to 14 residues. Between the trimmed V and J ends, which lost 0 bases and 3 bases, there was a span of 9 bases. Germline values: CDR1 SGHAT, CDR2 FQNNGV. The V gene is TRBV11-2, the J gene TRBJ2-7; D remains unclear. The sequence was collected from a human donor who donated a stem cell graft to a child with acute myeloid leukemia. The material was PBMCs from the stem cell graft donor, obtained from the stem cell graft. The CDR3 loop reads CASSLERGGYEQYF. The CDR3 bases are TGTGCCAGCAGCTTAGAGCGAGGTGGCTACGAGCAGTACTTC.